This T cell receptor (beta chain) was sequenced in a study of shared clonotypes between healthy human individuals. In the original workflow: ImmunoSEQ sequences covered only the junction and lacked quality scores; filtering therefore differed. Profiling relied on immunoSEQ multiplex PCR, and the TCRdb table lists in-frame clones only, not all of them. V, J and clone size are those of that table, while D and trimming were read from the DNA. The sample lists more than 600,000 clones, roughly nine tenths occurring once. Naive CD8 cells, CD45RO-negative and positively selected for CCR7, excluded terminally differentiated effector memory CD45RA+ cells. Donation came from healthy HIV-negative adults that had no recent acute infections or vaccinations. V lost 5 bases and J lost 5; bases outside the gene matches: 6. Germline V gives CDR1 SGHAT, CDR2 FQNNGV. This CDR3 has 15 residues.

The V and J genes are TRBV11-2 and TRBJ2-2; 9 nucleotides agree with TRBD1. The sequencing sample was made of naive CD8+ T cells sorted from blood. The source is a man younger than 45 in good health. DNA for the CDR3: TGTGCCAGCAGCGGCACAGGGGGCCGAACCGGGGAGCTGTTTTTT. This codes for CASSGTGGRTGELFF.